The sequence of this TCR beta chain was determined in a study of T cells in Graves' hyperthyroidism and ophthalmopathy. Researchers took RNA transcripts and amplified the TCR beta CDR3 regions from them. The TCR CDR3 first-round RT-PCR relied on the HTBI primer set. TCRdb passed the multiplex PCR reads through MiXCR, listing each CDR3 protein once. The sample consists of 640,000 or so distinct CDR3 sequences, approximately 15% of them appearing once. With V trimmed by 3 bases and J by 3 bases, 4 bases remained unmatched. The CDR3 is made up of 14 amino acids. The germline gives CDR1 SQVTM, CDR2 ANQGSEA.

Sequencing used blood. The receptor was isolated from a woman between 40 and 50 years old with Graves' ophthalmopathy. The chain has TRBV29-1 and TRBJ2-7, with 11 nucleotides matching TRBD1. CDR3 protein: CSVDVGTGGYEQYF. The CDR3 DNA reads TGCAGCGTTGATGTAGGGACAGGGGGCTACGAGCAGTACTTC.